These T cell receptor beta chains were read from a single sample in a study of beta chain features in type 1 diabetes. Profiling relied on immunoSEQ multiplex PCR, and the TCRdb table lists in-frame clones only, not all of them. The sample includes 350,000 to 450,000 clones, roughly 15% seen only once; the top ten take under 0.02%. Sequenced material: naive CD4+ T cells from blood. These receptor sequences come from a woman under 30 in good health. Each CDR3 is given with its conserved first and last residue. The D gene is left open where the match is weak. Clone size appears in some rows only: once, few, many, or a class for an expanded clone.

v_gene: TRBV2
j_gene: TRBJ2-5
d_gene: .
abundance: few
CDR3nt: TGTGCCAGCAGTTGGGGGCCCGCGGAGACCCAGTACTTC
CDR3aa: CASSWGPAETQYF

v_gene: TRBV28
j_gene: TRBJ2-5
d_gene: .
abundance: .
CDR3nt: TGTGCCAGCAGTGGGTGGGAGGCTGTGGAGACCCAGTACTTC
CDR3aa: CASSGWEAVETQYF

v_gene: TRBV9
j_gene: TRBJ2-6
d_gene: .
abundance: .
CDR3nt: TGTGCCAGCAGCGTCGCCAGCTCTGGGGCCAACGTCCTGACTTTC
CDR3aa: CASSVASSGANVLTF

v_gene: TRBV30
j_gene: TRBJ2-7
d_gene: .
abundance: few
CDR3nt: TGTGCCTGGAGTGTTGGCATCAGTATCGAGCAGTACTTC
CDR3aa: CAWSVGISIEQYF

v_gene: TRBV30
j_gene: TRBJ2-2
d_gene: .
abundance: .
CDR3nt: TGTGCCTGGAGTGCAGGGACCGGGGAGCTGTTTTTT
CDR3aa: CAWSAGTGELFF

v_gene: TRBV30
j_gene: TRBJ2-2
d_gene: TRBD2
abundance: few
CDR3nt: TGTGCCTGGAGCCCGACTAGCGGGAAAACCGGGGAGCTGTTTTTT
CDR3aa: CAWSPTSGKTGELFF

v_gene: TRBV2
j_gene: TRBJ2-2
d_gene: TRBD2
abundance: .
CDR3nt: TGTGCCAGCAGTCAGGGACTAGCGGGTAACACCGGGGAGCTGTTTTTT
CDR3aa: CASSQGLAGNTGELFF

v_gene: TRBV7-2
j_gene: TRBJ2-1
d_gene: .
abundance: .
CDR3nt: TGTGCCAGCACCTTAACCGTAGCGGCTGAGCAGTTCTTC
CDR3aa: CASTLTVAAEQFF

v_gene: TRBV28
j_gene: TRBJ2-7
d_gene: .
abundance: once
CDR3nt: TGTGCCACCCAGGGGCGACCCTACGAGCAGTACTTC
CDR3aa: CATQGRPYEQYF

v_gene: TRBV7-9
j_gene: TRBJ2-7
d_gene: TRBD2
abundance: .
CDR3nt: TGTGCCAGCAGCTGGACTAGCGGGAGTTCCGAGCAGTACTTC
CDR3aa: CASSWTSGSSEQYF

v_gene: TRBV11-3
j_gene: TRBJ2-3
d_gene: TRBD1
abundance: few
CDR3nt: TGTGCCAGCAGCTTAGGAACAGGGGCCCACACAGATACGCAGTATTTT
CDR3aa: CASSLGTGAHTDTQYF

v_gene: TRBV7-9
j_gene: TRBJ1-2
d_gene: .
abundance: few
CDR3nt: TGTGCCAGCAGCTTAGCGGGGCGAGCTAACTATGGCTACACCTTC
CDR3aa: CASSLAGRANYGYTF

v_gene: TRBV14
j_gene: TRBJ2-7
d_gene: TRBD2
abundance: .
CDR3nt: TGTGCCAGTAGACTAGCGGGAACCTACGAGCAGTACTTC
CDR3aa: CASRLAGTYEQYF

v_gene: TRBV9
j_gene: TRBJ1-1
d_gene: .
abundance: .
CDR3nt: TGTGCCAGCAGCCCTGCCGGAGGGGTTGGTGAAGCTTTCTTT
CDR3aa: CASSPAGGVGEAFF

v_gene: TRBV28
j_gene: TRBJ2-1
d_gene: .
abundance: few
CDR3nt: TGTGCCAGCAGTTTCGGGACAATCTACAATGAGCAGTTCTTC
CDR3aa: CASSFGTIYNEQFF

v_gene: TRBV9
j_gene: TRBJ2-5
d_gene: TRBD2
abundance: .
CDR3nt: TGTGCCAGCAGCGTAGGGACTAGCGGGATCCAAGAGACCCAGTACTTC
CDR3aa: CASSVGTSGIQETQYF

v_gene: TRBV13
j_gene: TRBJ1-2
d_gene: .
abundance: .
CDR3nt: TGTGCCAGCAGCCCACGGCAGGACTGGAGATATGGCTACACCTTC
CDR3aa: CASSPRQDWRYGYTF

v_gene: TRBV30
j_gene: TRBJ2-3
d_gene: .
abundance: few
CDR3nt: TGTGCCTGGAGTAGGAGAACTAGCACAGATACGCAGTATTTT
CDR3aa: CAWSRRTSTDTQYF

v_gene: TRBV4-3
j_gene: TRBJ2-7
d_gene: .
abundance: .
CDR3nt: TGCGCCAGCAGCCAATACCGGGGGGCTCTCTACGAGCAGTACTTC
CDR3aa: CASSQYRGALYEQYF

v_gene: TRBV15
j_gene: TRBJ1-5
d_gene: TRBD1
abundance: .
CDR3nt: TGTGCCACCAGCCGCCGACAGGGGGGATCCAGCAATCAGCCCCAGCATTTT
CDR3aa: CATSRRQGGSSNQPQHF

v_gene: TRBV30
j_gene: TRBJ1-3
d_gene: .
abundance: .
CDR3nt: TGTGCCTGGAGTGTGGGCCCCGGAAACACCATATATTTT
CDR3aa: CAWSVGPGNTIYF

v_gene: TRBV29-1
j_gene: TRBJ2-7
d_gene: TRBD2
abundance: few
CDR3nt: TGCAGCGTTGAAGATAGAGTCGGCGGGGGAGGGGACGAGCAGTACTTC
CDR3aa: CSVEDRVGGGGDEQYF

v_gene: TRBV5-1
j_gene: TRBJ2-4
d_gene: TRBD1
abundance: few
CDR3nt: TGCGCCAGCAGCTTTCGGACAGGGGGCGTCAAAAACATTCAGTACTTC
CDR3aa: CASSFRTGGVKNIQYF

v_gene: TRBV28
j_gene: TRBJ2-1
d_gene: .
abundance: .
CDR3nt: TGTGCCAGCAGCCCGGCCCCAGGTTACAATGAGCAGTTCTTC
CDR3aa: CASSPAPGYNEQFF

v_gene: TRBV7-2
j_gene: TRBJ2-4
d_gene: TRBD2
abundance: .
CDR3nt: TGTGCCAGCAGCTTCCATAGCGGGACCAAAAACATTCAGTACTTC
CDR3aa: CASSFHSGTKNIQYF

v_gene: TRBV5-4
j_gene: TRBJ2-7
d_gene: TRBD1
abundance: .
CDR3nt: TGTGCCAGCAGCTTTGGGGACAGGTCGAGCTCCTACGAGCAGTACTTC
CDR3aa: CASSFGDRSSSYEQYF

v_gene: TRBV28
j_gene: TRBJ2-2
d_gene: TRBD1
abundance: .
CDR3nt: TGTGCCAGCAGTTTTTACCCAGGGGGAAGAGGGACCGGGGAGCTGTTTTTT
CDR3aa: CASSFYPGGRGTGELFF

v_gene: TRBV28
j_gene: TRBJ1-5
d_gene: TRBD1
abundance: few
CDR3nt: TGTGCCAGCAGTAACGCCGGACAGGGGACTCGGGCCCAGCATTTT
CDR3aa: CASSNAGQGTRAQHF

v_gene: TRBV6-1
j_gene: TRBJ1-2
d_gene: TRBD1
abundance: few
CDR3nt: TGTGCCAGCAGTGTCGACAGGGCAGACTATGGCTACACCTTC
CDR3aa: CASSVDRADYGYTF

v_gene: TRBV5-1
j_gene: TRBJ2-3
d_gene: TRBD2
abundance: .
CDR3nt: TGCGCCAGCAGCTCGTCCGCTAGCGGGGGCCCCTATGCCGTTACGCAGTATTTT
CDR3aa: CASSSSASGGPYAVTQYF

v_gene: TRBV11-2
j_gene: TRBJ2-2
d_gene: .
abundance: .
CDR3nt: TGTGCCAGCAGCCCGCAGGTGAACACCGGGGAGCTGTTTTTT
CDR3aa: CASSPQVNTGELFF

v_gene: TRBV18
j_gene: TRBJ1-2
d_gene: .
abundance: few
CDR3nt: TGTGCCAGCTCACTTAACGACGGGGACTATGGCTACACCTTC
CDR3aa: CASSLNDGDYGYTF

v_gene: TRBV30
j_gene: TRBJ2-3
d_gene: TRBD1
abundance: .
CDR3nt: TGTGCCTCCCGGAACAGGGGTGGGACAGATACGCAGTATTTT
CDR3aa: CASRNRGGTDTQYF

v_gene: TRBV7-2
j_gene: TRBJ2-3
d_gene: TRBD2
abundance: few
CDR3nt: TGTGCCAGCAGCCTCAGACACGGGAGGGCCTTAGATACGCAGTATTTT
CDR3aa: CASSLRHGRALDTQYF

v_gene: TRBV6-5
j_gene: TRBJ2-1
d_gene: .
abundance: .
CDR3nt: TGTGCCAGCAGTTACCAGAGGGGGAATGAGCAGTTCTTC
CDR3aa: CASSYQRGNEQFF

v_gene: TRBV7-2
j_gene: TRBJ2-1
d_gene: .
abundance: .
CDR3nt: TGTGCCAGCAGCTTAGTAGTTGAGCAGTTCTTC
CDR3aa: CASSLVVEQFF

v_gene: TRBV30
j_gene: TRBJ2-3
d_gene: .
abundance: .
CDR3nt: TGTGCCTGGAACAGCCGGGACACAGATACGCAGTATTTT
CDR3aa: CAWNSRDTDTQYF

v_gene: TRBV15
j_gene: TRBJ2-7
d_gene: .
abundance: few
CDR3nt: TGTGCCACCAGCAGAGTTGGTACAGGGTCAGCGCACGAGCAGTACTTC
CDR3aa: CATSRVGTGSAHEQYF

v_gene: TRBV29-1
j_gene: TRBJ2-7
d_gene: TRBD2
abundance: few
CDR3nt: TGCAGCGTTGATGCGGGAGGCCTATCCTACGAGCAGTACTTC
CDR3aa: CSVDAGGLSYEQYF

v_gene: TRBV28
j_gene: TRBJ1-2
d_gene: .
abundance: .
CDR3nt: TGTGCCAGCAGTCCCCAGTACTATGGCTACACCTTC
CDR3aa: CASSPQYYGYTF

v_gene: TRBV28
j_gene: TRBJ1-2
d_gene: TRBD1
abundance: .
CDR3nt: TGTGCCAGCAGTCCGGACAGGGGCTATGGCTACACCTTC
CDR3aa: CASSPDRGYGYTF

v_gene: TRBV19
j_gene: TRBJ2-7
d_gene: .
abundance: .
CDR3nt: TGTGCCAGTAGTATAGATCAGAGGATTGGCTACGAGCAGTACTTC
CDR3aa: CASSIDQRIGYEQYF

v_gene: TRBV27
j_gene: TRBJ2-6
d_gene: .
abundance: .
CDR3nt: TGTGCCAGCAGTGCGAGGAGCTCTGGGGCCAACGTCCTGACTTTC
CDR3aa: CASSARSSGANVLTF

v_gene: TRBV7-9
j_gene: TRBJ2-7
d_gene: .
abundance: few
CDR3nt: TGTGCCAGCAGGGGCGTCTGGACTTCCTACGAGCAGTACTTC
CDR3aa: CASRGVWTSYEQYF

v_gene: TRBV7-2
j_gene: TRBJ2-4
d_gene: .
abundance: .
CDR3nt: TGTGCCAGCAGCTTAATTCAGGGAAACATTCAGTACTTC
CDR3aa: CASSLIQGNIQYF

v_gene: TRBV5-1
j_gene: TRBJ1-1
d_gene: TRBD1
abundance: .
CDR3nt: TGCGCCAGCAGCCAAGACAGGGCTTCTGAAGCTTTCTTT
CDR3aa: CASSQDRASEAFF

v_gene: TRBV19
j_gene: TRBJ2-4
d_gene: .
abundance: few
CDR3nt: TGTGCCAGTAGTATAGGGGCCAGAAACATTCAGTACTTC
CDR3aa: CASSIGARNIQYF

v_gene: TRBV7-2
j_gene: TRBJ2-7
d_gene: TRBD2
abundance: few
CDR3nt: TGTGCCAGCAGCCAAACTAGCGGGAGGGCCCAAGAGCAGTACTTC
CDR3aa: CASSQTSGRAQEQYF

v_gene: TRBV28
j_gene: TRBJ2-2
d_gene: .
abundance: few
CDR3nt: TGTGCCAGCAGCAGGGGACCGCATCAACCCACCGGGGAGCTGTTTTTT
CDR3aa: CASSRGPHQPTGELFF

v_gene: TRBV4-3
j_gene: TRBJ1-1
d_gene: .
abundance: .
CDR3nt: TGCGCCAGCAGCCAAGAAGCACTGAACACTGAAGCTTTCTTT
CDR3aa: CASSQEALNTEAFF

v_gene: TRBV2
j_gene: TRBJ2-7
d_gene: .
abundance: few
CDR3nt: TGTGCCAGCACCGAGGGTCCAGGGGCGCTTTCCTACGAGCAGTACTTC
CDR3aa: CASTEGPGALSYEQYF

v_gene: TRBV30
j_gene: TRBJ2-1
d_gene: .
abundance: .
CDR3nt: TGTGCCTGGAAACGCCGAGCGGCGACCCAGACTATCAAGGGCAATGAGCAGTTCTTC
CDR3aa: CAWKRRAATQTIKGNEQFF